The 30 T cell receptor beta chains below come from one sample, sequenced in a study of blood T cells in healthy people across ages (dated by TCRdb to the mid-2010s). Library creation used 5' RACE. TCRdb names Illumina HiSeq 2500 as the instrument used. A second PCR of about 7 to 12 cycles was performed with a sample-barcoded 5' primer and a J-beta primer mix. The raw public data were reprocessed by TCRdb itself: fastp quality trimming at Q25, MiXCR clonotype calling, in-frame beta chains only. When rows share a CDR3 protein, they turn into one entry using the most common DNA and genes. The sample table holds under 1 million distinct CDR3 sequences, of which around 43% were seen once. The biggest ten clones account for roughly 19% of the sample. Sample: blood. The receptor set was obtained from a man between 60 and 75 years old in good health.

The chain has TRBV10-3 and TRBJ2-7; the match to TRBD2 covers 9 bases. Germline V gene sequence: CDR1 ENHRY, CDR2 SYGVKD. CDR3 length equals 16 residues. With V trimmed by 4 bases and J by 1 base, 8 bases remained unmatched. CDR3 bases: TGTGCCATCAGTGCCACCGGACTAGCGAGTTCCTACGAGCAGTACTTC. Its protein product is CAISATGLASSYEQYF.

This clonotype was picked up a small number of times. The rearrangement joins TRBV7-2 to TRBJ2-7; the D gene is possibly TRBD2 (6 bases). Germline-derived CDR1 and CDR2 are SGHTA and FQGNSA. CDR3 length: 15 amino acids. Trimming took off 4 bases at V and 6 bases at J, with 19 bases between the two ends. The CDR3 is CASSSSEDGTGEQYF. CDR3 sequence (DNA): TGTGCCAGCAGCTCTAGTGAGGACGGGACTGGCGAGCAGTACTTC.

This clonotype showed up just a few times. The genes are TRBV6-5 and TRBJ1-1; no definite D call. The CDR3 is 15 residues long. V dropped 4 bases and J dropped 3 bases, with 15 bases sitting between them. Germline CDR1 is MNHEY and CDR2 is SVGAGI. CDR3 sequence: CASSWSLGSDTEAFF. As DNA, the CDR3 is TGTGCCAGCAGTTGGTCTCTTGGAAGTGACACTGAAGCTTTCTTT.

As to this clonotype: Mismatch with germline at one junction end may stem from a read error. The genes are TRBV4-3 and TRBJ1-5; 7 bases align to TRBD1. Per the germline V gene, CDR1 is LGHNA and CDR2 is YSLEER. The CDR3 has 15 residues. CDR3 region: CTSSQAPGGNQPQHF. The CDR3, as DNA: TGCACCAGCAGCCAAGCTCCAGGGGGAAATCAGCCCCAGCATTTT.

J is TRBJ2-6 and V is TRBV4-3; the match to TRBD1 covers 9 bases. V trimming: 0 bases; J trimming: 2 bases; junction bases outside the gene matches: 14. Germline V gives CDR1 LGHNA, CDR2 YSLEER. This CDR3 is built from 21 residues. The CDR3 region is CASSQDPIIGQGCTGANVLTF. The CDR3 DNA is TGCGCCAGCAGCCAAGACCCGATTATTGGACAGGGGTGTACTGGGGCCAACGTCCTGACTTTC.

This chain links TRBV7-2 with TRBJ2-6; no clear D gene. V lost 1 base and J lost 12, with 16 bases in between. The V gene's germline CDR1 is SGHTA and CDR2 FQGNSA. The CDR3 consists of 15 residues. The CDR3 protein is CASSLGGITVGVLTF. CDR3 nucleotides: TGTGCCAGCAGCTTAGGGGGAATTACCGTAGGCGTCCTGACTTTC. The entire variable domain, with the rest obtained from reference TRBV7-2 and TRBJ2-6, is as follows: GAGVSQSPSNKVTEKGKDVELRCDPISGHTALYWYRQSLGQGLEFLIYFQGNSAPDKSGLPSDRFSAERTGGSVSTLTIQRTQQEDSAVYLCASSLGGITVGVLTFGAGSRLTVL.

This clonotype appeared a few times. The genes are TRBV10-3 and TRBJ1-4, with D unresolved. The CDR3 contains 14 residues. Germline V gene data show CDR1 as ENHRY and CDR2 as SYGVKD. Trimming left V 3 bases short and J 8 bases short, with 13 bases between. The CDR3 DNA reads as TGTGCCATCAGTGACGGTCGGGTGGGCGAAAAACTGTTTTTT. The encoded protein is CAISDGRVGEKLFF.

To note about this clonotype: The junction and the germline gene differ at one end; a read error may be behind it. The V call is TRBV7-8, the J call TRBJ1-6, with D uncertain. The CDR3 has 13 residues. Per germline, CDR1 SGHVS and CDR2 FQNEAQ. The CDR3 loop reads CASSLVAGSPPHF. CDR3 nucleotide sequence: TGTGCCAGCAGCTTAGTAGCCGGTTCACCCCCCCACTTT. The whole variable domain, remainder taken from reference TRBV7-8 and TRBJ1-6, is GAGVSQSPRYKVAKRGQDVALRCDPISGHVSLFWYQQALGQGPEFLTYFQNEAQLDKSGLPSDRFFAERPEGSVSTLKIQRTQQEDSAVYLCASSLVAGSPPHFGNGTRLTVT.

In this sample, this clonotype turned up a few times. This chain links TRBV15 with TRBJ2-3; D tentatively reads TRBD1 or TRBD2 (5 bases each). V was clipped by 2 bases and J by 2 bases, with 11 bases between them. The CDR3 consists of 15 residues. Germline V CDR1 and CDR2: LNHNV, YYDKDF (reference sequence). The CDR3 nucleotides are TGTGCCACCAGCAGATCCGGGACCTTCACAGATACGCAGTATTTT. Residues: CATSRSGTFTDTQYF.

In this sample, this clonotype turned up a few times. This chain links TRBV5-1 with TRBJ2-3, with 7 bases fitting TRBD2. The CDR3 contains 15 residues. V lost 7 bases to trimming and J lost 3 bases; unmatched junction nucleotides: 11. Germline CDR1 is SGHRS and CDR2 is YFSETQ. CDR3 amino acids: CASHTSGEATDTQYF. The CDR3 nucleotides are TGCGCCAGCCATACAAGCGGGGAGGCAACAGATACGCAGTATTTT.

This clonotype has just one count. DNA for the CDR3: TGTGCCAGCAGATCCCCCTCGAATGGGGGACAGAGGACCCTTGGGGCCAACGTCCTGACTTTC. Amino acid sequence: CASRSPSNGGQRTLGANVLTF. The V gene is TRBV6-2 or TRBV6-3, the J gene TRBJ2-6; TRBD1 agrees at 7 bases. Looked up from germline, CDR1 is MNHEY and CDR2 is SVGEGT. V lost 6 bases and J lost 3; bases outside the gene matches: 23. This CDR3 contains 21 residues.

The chain joins TRBV11-2 to TRBJ2-5, with TRBD2 matching over 11 bases. V lost 1 base to trimming and J lost 11 bases; unmatched junction nucleotides: 9. The CDR3 totals 15 residues. Germline-derived CDR1 and CDR2 are SGHAT and FQNNGV. Here the CDR3 DNA reads TGTGCCAGCAGCTTAGTAGCGGGGGGGATGTATGAGCAGTACTTC. As protein: CASSLVAGGMYEQYF.

On this clonotype: It may be a read error: a sequence one base away is much more abundant. The gene calls are TRBV6-2 or TRBV6-3 and TRBJ2-1; the D gene could be TRBD1 or TRBD2 (5 bases each). The end of the DNA is better explained by TRBJ2-7, so the J call may be wrong. CDR3 length equals 12 residues. The V gene's germline CDR1 is MNHEY and CDR2 SVGEGT. DNA of the CDR3: TGTGCCAGCAGGGGACGCTTCAATGAGCAGTACTTC. This gives the protein CASRGRFNEQYF.

This clonotype has only a few counts. The chain has TRBV7-9 and TRBJ1-2; a weak D match, TRBD1 (6 bases). The germline V and J ends were trimmed by 4 bases and 5 bases, with 17 bases remaining between them. The germline gives CDR1 SEHNR, CDR2 FQNEAQ (reference sequence). The CDR3 has 15 residues. CDR3 in amino acids: CASSSTALGGYGYTF. The DNA for the CDR3 is TGTGCCAGCAGCTCGACAGCCCTAGGGGGGTATGGCTACACCTTC.

Concerning this clonotype itself: This may come from a read error, since a much larger clone is one base off. The CDR3 sequence: CASSLAANNEQFF. CDR3 in DNA: TGTGCCAGCAGCTTAGCGGCAAACAATGAGCAGTTCTTC. This rearrangement joins TRBV7-8 to TRBJ2-1; D is uncertain. The germline V gene has CDR1 SGHVS and CDR2 FQNEAQ. This CDR3 is built from 13 residues. Trimming removed 0 bases at V and 5 bases at J, with 5 bases between. Combining the CDR3 with reference TRBV7-8 and TRBJ2-1 gives the whole variable domain GAGVSQSPRYKVAKRGQDVALRCDPISGHVSLFWYQQALGQGPEFLTYFQNEAQLDKSGLPSDRFFAERPEGSVSTLKIQRTQQEDSAVYLCASSLAANNEQFFGPGTRLTVL.

This clonotype has a handful of counts. The V call is TRBV29-1, the J call TRBJ2-3, with a tentative D call TRBD2 (5 bases). Germline assignment: CDR1 SQVTM and CDR2 ANQGSEA. The V end was cut by 7 bases, the J end by 2 bases, with 13 bases between. There are 13 residues in the CDR3. CDR3 region: CSARGLHTDTQYF. The CDR3 DNA is TGCAGCGCCCGGGGTCTTCACACAGATACGCAGTATTTT.

This chain uses TRBV7-9 with TRBJ2-7; 7 nucleotides align to TRBD1. V dropped 4 bases and J dropped 5; count of bases not matched to a gene: 2. The germline gives CDR1 SEHNR, CDR2 FQNEAQ (reference sequence). The CDR3 has 12 residues. The CDR3 sequence is CASSWGQHEQYF. DNA of the CDR3: TGTGCCAGCAGCTGGGGACAGCACGAGCAGTACTTC.

The chain combines TRBV6-2 or TRBV6-3 with TRBJ2-7, with 9 bases that match TRBD1. This CDR3 has 13 residues. After removal of 10 bases from V and 2 bases from J, the junction contained 6 bases not matched to a gene. Germline values: CDR1 MNHEY, CDR2 SVGEGT. In DNA form, the CDR3 reads TGTGCCACCCGGGGGACAGGGACCTACGAGCAGTACTTC. The encoded protein is CATRGTGTYEQYF.

The gene calls are TRBV7-2 and TRBJ2-7; 11 bases line up with TRBD1. After removal of 5 bases from V and 5 bases from J, the junction contained 11 bases not matched to a gene. The CDR3 sequence is 16 residues long. CDR1 is SGHTA, CDR2 FQGNSA, per germline. The CDR3 bases are TGTGCCAGCAGCACCGGCGGGACAGGGGGTTTGGACGAGCAGTACTTC. This translates into CASSTGGTGGLDEQYF.

The chain uses TRBV9 and TRBJ2-7, with D hard to call. The J call could be wrong; TRBJ2-5 is a better fit for the DNA end. The germline V gene encodes CDR1 SGDLS and CDR2 YYNGEE. The CDR3 spans 16 residues. CDR3 residues: CASSLHSTGNQETQYF. The CDR3 bases are TGTGCCAGCAGCTTACACTCGACTGGGAACCAAGAGACCCAGTACTTC.

This clonotype was observed a few times. The CDR3 DNA reads TGTGCCTGGAATTCCCGGCGGGACAGGGAAGGTTTCGGCTACACCTTC. This codes for CAWNSRRDREGFGYTF. This sequence joins TRBV30 and TRBJ1-2, with 9 nucleotides matching TRBD1. The CDR3 has 16 amino acids. Germline values: CDR1 GTSNPN, CDR2 SVGIG (reference sequence). V trimming: 4 bases; J trimming: 8 bases; junction bases outside the gene matches: 17.

This chain connects TRBV20-1 to TRBJ2-5; tentatively, D is TRBD2 (6 bases). Germline V gives CDR1 DFQATT, CDR2 SNEGSKA (reference sequence). With 6 bases removed from V and 4 bases from J, the gap between germline ends came to 12 bases. This CDR3 has 12 residues. DNA of the CDR3: TGCAGTGCCCTGGACTATCGAGAGACCCAGTACTTC. Translating it yields CSALDYRETQYF.

Worth noting for this clonotype: One base away lies a much larger clone, so this may be a sequencing read error. The CDR3 spells CASSDPSTRGLDNEAFF. In DNA form, the CDR3 reads TGTGCCAGCAGTGACCCATCAACCAGGGGTTTAGACAATGAAGCTTTCTTT. This chain uses TRBV2 with TRBJ1-1, with D possibly matching TRBD1 (6 bases). The germline V gene encodes CDR1 SNHLY and CDR2 FYNNEI. V was clipped by 3 bases and J by 7 bases, with 24 bases between them. The CDR3 covers 17 residues.

J is TRBJ1-2 and V is TRBV5-1; D call uncertain. Germline V gene lookup returns CDR1 SGHRS and CDR2 YFSETQ. The CDR3 runs to 15 residues. Trimming shortened V by 4 bases and J by 2 bases, and 15 bases separated the two germline ends. CDR3 sequence: CASSPFGRSNYGYTF. Written as DNA, the CDR3 is TGCGCCAGCAGCCCTTTTGGGCGCAGCAACTATGGCTACACCTTC.

The gene calls are TRBV3-1 and TRBJ2-7; TRBD1 agrees at 9 bases. With 5 bases clipped from V and 2 bases from J, the junction kept 7 bases outside the gene matches. CDR1 and CDR2 from the germline V gene are LGHDT and YNNKEL (reference sequence). This CDR3 is 15 amino acids long. This CDR3 reads CASSFWDRDAYEQYF. The CDR3 nucleotides read TGTGCCAGCAGCTTCTGGGACAGGGATGCCTACGAGCAGTACTTC.

The table lists this clonotype with a few counts. The V gene is TRBV7-2, the J gene TRBJ1-1, with D maybe TRBD1 (6 bases). Germline V gives CDR1 SGHTA, CDR2 FQGNSA. The CDR3 runs 14 residues. V was cut by 1 base and J by 8 bases, with 14 bases left in between. The CDR3 reads CASSLGRGQNEAFF. CDR3 DNA sequence: TGTGCCAGCAGCTTAGGTAGGGGACAAAACGAAGCTTTCTTT. Supplemented by reference TRBV7-2 and TRBJ1-1, the full variable domain reads GAGVSQSPSNKVTEKGKDVELRCDPISGHTALYWYRQSLGQGLEFLIYFQGNSAPDKSGLPSDRFSAERTGGSVSTLTIQRTQQEDSAVYLCASSLGRGQNEAFFGQGTRLTVV.

This clonotype was detected only a few times. The CDR3 loop is CASSGPDRGRLYEQYF. CDR3 sequence (DNA): TGTGCCAGCAGTGGACCAGACAGGGGGCGTCTCTACGAGCAGTACTTC. The chain is built from TRBV25-1 and TRBJ2-7; 10 bases are a match to TRBD1. Germline V CDR1 and CDR2: MGHDK, SYGVNS. This CDR3 contains 16 residues. V was clipped by 4 bases and J by 3 bases; unmatched bases: 9.

This clonotype was seen a handful of times. The V and J genes are TRBV2 and TRBJ1-2; weak D call: TRBD1 (5 bases). In germline, CDR1 is SNHLY, CDR2 FYNNEI. V was pared by 2 bases and J by 4 bases, with 8 bases between. The CDR3 spans 13 residues. The chain's CDR3 is CASSEPGVYGYTF. CDR3 DNA: TGTGCCAGCAGTGAACCGGGGGTCTATGGCTACACCTTC.

The table lists this clonotype with many counts. CDR3 DNA: TGTGCCAGCAGCTTAGTTGGTATGGCGGCAACCTCCTACGAGCAGTACTTC. Translating gives CASSLVGMAATSYEQYF. The chain uses TRBV7-2 and TRBJ2-7; D is ambiguous. The germline CDR1 and CDR2 sequences are SGHTA and FQGNSA. The V gene lost 1 base and the J gene lost 0 bases, with 16 bases spanning the gap. The CDR3 totals 17 residues.

This clonotype was seen once. The chain links TRBV7-9 to TRBJ2-1, with 11 bases matching TRBD2. The V gene's germline CDR1 is SEHNR and CDR2 FQNEAQ (reference sequence). This CDR3 is 19 amino acids long. Germline trimming cut 7 bases from V and 5 bases from J; bases unmatched to any gene: 19. The CDR3 protein is CASTLIALSGGVRDNEQFF. CDR3 nucleotides: TGTGCCAGCACCCTTATAGCTCTTAGCGGGGGGGTTAGAGACAATGAGCAGTTCTTC.